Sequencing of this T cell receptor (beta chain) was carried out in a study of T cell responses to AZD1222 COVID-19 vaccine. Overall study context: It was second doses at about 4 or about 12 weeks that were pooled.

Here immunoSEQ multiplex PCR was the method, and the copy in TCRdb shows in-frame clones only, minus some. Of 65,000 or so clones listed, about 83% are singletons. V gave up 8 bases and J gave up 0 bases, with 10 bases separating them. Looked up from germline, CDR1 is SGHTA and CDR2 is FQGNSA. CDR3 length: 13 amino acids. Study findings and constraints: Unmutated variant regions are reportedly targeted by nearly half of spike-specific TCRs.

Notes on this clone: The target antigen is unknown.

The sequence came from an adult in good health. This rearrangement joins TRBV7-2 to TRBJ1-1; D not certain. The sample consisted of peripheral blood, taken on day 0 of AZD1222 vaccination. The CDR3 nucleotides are TGTGCCAGCCAGGTTCACATGAACACTGAAGCTTTCTTT. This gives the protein CASQVHMNTEAFF. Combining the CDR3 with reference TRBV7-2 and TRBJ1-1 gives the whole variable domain GAGVSQSPSNKVTEKGKDVELRCDPISGHTALYWYRQSLGQGLEFLIYFQGNSAPDKSGLPSDRFSAERTGGSVSTLTIQRTQQEDSAVYLCASQVHMNTEAFFGQGTRLTVV.